A selection of T cell receptor beta chains follows, all from one sample in a study of metastatic and nonmetastatic thyroid tumors. TCRdb ran MiXCR on the PCR reads. The sample lists tens of thousands of clones, 15% occurring once. The sample taken for sequencing was blood. Every receptor here comes from a female donor with papillary thyroid cancer or a benign thyroid nodule (not recorded which). Some clones in this sample may be carry-over from other donors' samples. CDR3s include the opening cysteine and the closing phenylalanine or tryptophan. A D gene is named only where the DNA matches it firmly.

v_gene: TRBV6-1; d_gene: NA; CDR3aa: CASSQGGSIWIEQFF
v_gene: TRBV6-1; d_gene: NA; CDR3aa: CASIDVGLYEQYF
v_gene: TRBV11-1; d_gene: TRBD2; CDR3aa: CASSPREARAKNIQYF
v_gene: TRBV30; d_gene: NA; CDR3aa: CAWKGQGYEQYF
v_gene: TRBV2; d_gene: NA; CDR3aa: CASGTGWGGYTF
v_gene: TRBV7-9; d_gene: TRBD2; CDR3aa: CASGTSGSGTDTQYF
v_gene: TRBV20-1; d_gene: NA; CDR3aa: CSAPPWTAGETQYF
v_gene: TRBV6-1; d_gene: NA; CDR3aa: CASSPAAAGVSVKLFF
v_gene: TRBV6-1; d_gene: TRBD1; CDR3aa: CANSGQGNTGELFF
v_gene: TRBV16; d_gene: NA; CDR3aa: CASSQSPRQGSEAFF
v_gene: TRBV11-1; d_gene: NA; CDR3aa: CASSQGSGQPQHF
v_gene: TRBV4-1; d_gene: NA; CDR3aa: CASSQLIGEKLFF
v_gene: TRBV20-1; d_gene: NA; CDR3aa: CSARGFPYEQYF
v_gene: TRBV4-2; d_gene: NA; CDR3aa: CASSQDQGEAYEQYF
v_gene: TRBV6-5; d_gene: TRBD1; CDR3aa: CASSYSRTGDQETQYF
v_gene: TRBV11-2; d_gene: NA; CDR3aa: CASSSRWPLETQYF
v_gene: TRBV7-8; d_gene: NA; CDR3aa: CASSLVRGDTQYF
v_gene: TRBV5-4; d_gene: TRBD2; CDR3aa: CASSSPSGHGGELFF
v_gene: TRBV7-2; d_gene: TRBD2; CDR3aa: CASSLPSAGDEQYF
v_gene: TRBV11-2; d_gene: TRBD1; CDR3aa: CASGPYRGAYEQYF
v_gene: TRBV19; d_gene: NA; CDR3aa: CASSNSGNTIYF
v_gene: TRBV27; d_gene: NA; CDR3aa: CASSPVQGGTNTEAFF
v_gene: TRBV28; d_gene: TRBD2; CDR3aa: CASSLLAAYNEQFF
v_gene: TRBV11-1; d_gene: TRBD1; CDR3aa: CASSRTQGSRTTNEKLFF
v_gene: TRBV5-5; d_gene: NA; CDR3aa: CASSLDTSNQPQHF
v_gene: TRBV7-2; d_gene: TRBD2; CDR3aa: CASSPIQREALGEETQYF